This is a list of T cell receptor beta chains from one sample in a study of blood T cell repertoires in COVID-19. Here immunoSEQ multiplex PCR was the method, and the copy in TCRdb shows in-frame clones only, minus some. This sample has about 180,000 clones, with roughly 81% found just once. Sample: peripheral blood. The receptors here all came from an elderly woman with COVID-19, enrolled during active disease. Each CDR3 is given with its conserved first and last residue. The D gene is left open where the match is weak. A clone size is listed for some rows: how often the clone was seen (once, few, many), or a class if it is expanded.

j_call clone_size d_call v_call cdr3_aa cdr3_nt
TRBJ2-1 . TRBD1 TRBV11-2 CASSSDRGSYNEQFF TGTGCCAGCAGCTCCGACAGGGGCTCCTACAATGAGCAGTTCTTC
TRBJ2-7 . . TRBV5-1 CASSFTGDSYEQYF TGCGCCAGCAGCTTTACCGGGGACTCCTACGAGCAGTACTTC
TRBJ1-2 few . TRBV6-5 CASSQGGVSNYGYTF TGTGCCAGCAGCCAAGGCGGGGTTTCGAACTATGGCTACACCTTC
TRBJ1-2 once . TRBV6-1 CASSEAAAEGLSYGYTF TGTGCCAGCAGTGAAGCGGCGGCCGAAGGCCTTTCGTATGGCTACACCTTC
TRBJ2-2 . TRBD1 TRBV28 CASRRDRLGELFF TGTGCCAGCAGACGGGACAGGTTAGGGGAGCTGTTTTTT
TRBJ2-1 once TRBD1 TRBV6-5 CASSYQGQGVMRQFF TGTGCCAGCAGTTACCAGGGACAGGGGGTGATGAGGCAGTTCTTC
TRBJ1-4 . . TRBV11-3 CASSSPGDDRGKLFF TGTGCCAGCAGCTCCCCAGGGGACGACCGAGGGAAACTGTTTTTT
TRBJ1-5 . . TRBV18 CASSPGRSLNQPQHF TGTGCCAGCTCACCCGGTAGGAGCCTCAATCAGCCCCAGCATTTT
TRBJ2-7 . TRBD1 TRBV5-1 CASSASGTGGYEQYF TGCGCCAGCAGCGCCTCCGGGACAGGGGGCTACGAGCAGTACTTC
TRBJ2-1 . . TRBV4-3 CASSQTDGNEQFF TGCGCCAGCAGCCAGACCGACGGGAATGAGCAGTTCTTC
TRBJ1-5 . . TRBV19 CASSSPGIWPQHF TGTGCCAGTAGTTCACCGGGGATTTGGCCCCAGCATTTT
TRBJ2-1 many . TRBV25-1 CASSEYSSEQFF TGTGCCAGCAGTGAATACAGTTCTGAGCAGTTCTTC
TRBJ2-7 many . TRBV6-5 CASSPYSLETYEQYF TGTGCCAGCAGTCCTTATAGTTTAGAAACCTACGAGCAGTACTTC
TRBJ2-5 . TRBD2 TRBV7-9 CASSLRRLAGQETQYF TGTGCCAGCAGCTTACGGAGACTAGCGGGACAAGAGACCCAGTACTTC
TRBJ1-2 . . TRBV18 CASSPRDKPEGYTF TGTGCCAGCTCACCCAGGGACAAACCTGAGGGCTACACCTTC
TRBJ2-7 . . TRBV5-6 CASSPRTNLYEQYF TGTGCCAGCAGCCCTAGGACTAACCTCTACGAGCAGTACTTC
TRBJ1-6 . . TRBV9 CASSVRGSGSPLHF TGTGCCAGCAGCGTAAGGGGATCGGGTTCACCCCTCCACTTT
TRBJ1-3 . . TRBV10-3 CAISESQASSGNTIYF TGTGCCATCAGTGAGTCTCAGGCGAGCTCTGGAAACACCATATATTTT
TRBJ2-3 once TRBD2 TRBV7-9 CASSSRLAGYTDTQYF TGTGCCAGCAGCTCTCGACTAGCGGGATACACAGATACGCAGTATTTT
TRBJ1-1 . TRBD1 TRBV30 CAWSRDRGTEAFF TGTGCCTGGAGTCGGGACAGGGGTACTGAAGCTTTCTTT
TRBJ2-7 . . TRBV19 CASTGSYEQYF TGTGCCAGTACAGGGTCCTACGAGCAGTACTTC
TRBJ1-6 . . TRBV2 CASSEALRGDNSPLHF TGTGCCAGCAGTGAAGCGCTCCGGGGAGATAATTCACCCCTCCACTTT
TRBJ2-5 many TRBD2 TRBV9 CASSALAGGQETQYF TGTGCCAGCAGCGCATTAGCGGGGGGCCAAGAGACCCAGTACTTC
TRBJ1-2 . TRBD1 TRBV24-1 CATSDGTEEDYGYTF TGTGCCACCAGTGACGGGACAGAAGAGGACTATGGCTACACCTTC
TRBJ2-3 . . TRBV6-5 CASSYGQGADTQYF TGTGCCAGCAGTTACGGGCAGGGCGCAGATACGCAGTATTTT
TRBJ1-1 . . TRBV7-2 CASSLTQVWSAFF TGTGCCAGCAGCTTAACCCAGGTTTGGTCAGCTTTCTTT
TRBJ2-3 . TRBD2 TRBV5-6 CASSLGLAGHVVTDTQYF TGTGCCAGCAGCTTGGGACTAGCGGGCCACGTGGTCACAGATACGCAGTATTTT
TRBJ2-1 few . TRBV2 CASSSDGFEQFF TGTGCCAGCAGCTCAGACGGGTTTGAGCAGTTCTTC
TRBJ2-7 . TRBD2 TRBV7-2 CASSLTSGGDSYEQYF TGTGCCAGCAGCTTAACTAGCGGGGGGGACTCCTACGAGCAGTACTTC
TRBJ2-3 once . TRBV29-1 CSVDLDSPQYF TGCAGCGTTGACCTAGATTCTCCCCAGTATTTT
TRBJ2-5 . TRBD2 TRBV19 CASSSGGRQETQYF TGTGCCAGTAGTAGCGGGGGGCGACAAGAGACCCAGTACTTC
TRBJ2-3 . . TRBV7-2 CASSLDRQGTDTQYF TGTGCCAGCAGCTTAGATCGACAAGGCACAGATACGCAGTATTTT
TRBJ1-2 . TRBD1 TRBV19 CASSTVRTGGYNYGYTF TGTGCCAGTAGTACAGTAAGGACAGGGGGCTATAACTATGGCTACACCTTC
TRBJ1-1 . . TRBV6-5 CASSYRGWNTEAFF TGTGCCAGCAGTTACCGTGGCTGGAACACTGAAGCTTTCTTT
TRBJ1-3 . . TRBV6-2/TRBV6-3 CASSYSRGKFGNTIYF TGTGCCAGCAGTTACTCCAGGGGCAAATTTGGAAACACCATATATTTT
TRBJ2-7 . TRBD2 TRBV10-1 CASSRAAGGDEQYF TGCGCCAGCAGTCGGGCTGCGGGAGGCGACGAGCAGTACTTC
TRBJ1-1 . . TRBV2 CASSKGDTEAFF TGTGCCAGCAGTAAGGGGGACACTGAAGCTTTCTTT
TRBJ2-3 . TRBD2 TRBV29-1 CSAEGTSGRGSTDTQYF TGCAGCGCCGAGGGGACTAGCGGGAGAGGGAGCACAGATACGCAGTATTTT
TRBJ1-2 . TRBD1 TRBV5-1 CASSGTGAARYGYTF TGCGCCAGCAGCGGGACAGGGGCCGCCCGCTATGGCTACACCTTC
TRBJ2-1 . TRBD1 TRBV6-2/TRBV6-3 CASSYQGADYNEQFF TGTGCCAGCAGTTACCAGGGGGCGGACTACAATGAGCAGTTCTTC
TRBJ1-5 . . TRBV20-1 CSASLRGLGNQPQHF TGCAGTGCTAGTCTCCGGGGACTTGGCAATCAGCCCCAGCATTTT
TRBJ2-7 . . TRBV27 CASSFSESNEQYF TGTGCCAGCAGTTTCTCGGAGTCCAACGAGCAGTACTTC